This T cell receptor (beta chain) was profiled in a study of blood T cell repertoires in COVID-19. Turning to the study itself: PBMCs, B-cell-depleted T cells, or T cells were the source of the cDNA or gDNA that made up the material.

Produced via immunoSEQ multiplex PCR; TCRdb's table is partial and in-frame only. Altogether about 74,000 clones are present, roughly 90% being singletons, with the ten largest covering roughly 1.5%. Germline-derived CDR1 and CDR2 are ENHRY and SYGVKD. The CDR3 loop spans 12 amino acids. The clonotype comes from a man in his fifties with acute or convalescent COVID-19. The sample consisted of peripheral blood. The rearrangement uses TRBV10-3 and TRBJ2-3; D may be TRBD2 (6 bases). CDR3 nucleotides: TGTGCTGCCGGGGAGGGCACAGATACGCAGTATTTT. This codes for CAAGEGTDTQYF.